These 25 T cell receptor beta chains originate from one sample sequenced in a study of cytomegalovirus exposure and HLA in healthy donors. PCR involved 60 Vbeta and 13 Jbeta primers. Assay used: immunoSEQ multiplex PCR; TCRdb lists only in-frame clones, some missing. The sample has about 190,000 clones; 65% to 80% are singletons. Sequencing was done on a sample of PBMCs. The receptor source for this set is a woman aged 40 to 50 in good health and CMV-seronegative.

This clone has more than one count but fewer than ten. This chain uses TRBV4-3 with TRBJ1-1; D is possibly TRBD1 (6 bases). With 0 bases removed from V and 8 bases from J, the gap between germline ends came to 16 bases. The CDR3 is 15 amino acids. From germline, CDR1 is LGHNA and CDR2 YSLEER. The CDR3 sequence is CASSQDLGRTVEAFF. CDR3 in DNA: TGCGCCAGCAGCCAAGATCTGGGGCGGACAGTCGAAGCTTTCTTT.

This clone was observed a single time. CDR3 sequence (DNA): TGTGCCAGCAGCCCGCCAGCGGTTGAAAAACTGTTTTTT. Encoded protein: CASSPPAVEKLFF. The gene calls are TRBV7-9 and TRBJ1-4; the D is unclear. Trimming pared 5 bases from V and 7 bases from J, leaving 11 bases between. The germline V gene encodes CDR1 SEHNR and CDR2 FQNEAQ (reference sequence). This CDR3 is 13 amino acids long. Together with reference TRBV7-9 and TRBJ1-4, the CDR3 gives the full variable domain: DTGVSQNPRHKITKRGQNVTFRCDPISEHNRLYWYRQTLGQGPEFLTYFQNEAQLEKSRLLSDRFSAERPKGSFSTLEIQRTEQGDSAMYLCASSPPAVEKLFFGSGTQLSVL.

This clone was seen only a few times. The CDR3 spells CASSTDSNQPQHF. The CDR3 region has the DNA TGTGCCAGCAGTACAGATAGCAATCAGCCCCAGCATTTT. This sequence joins TRBV6-1 and TRBJ1-5; no definite D call. Germline V gene lookup returns CDR1 MNHNS and CDR2 SASEGT. V lost 5 bases and J 0 bases, leaving 5 bases between the germline ends. The CDR3 runs to 13 residues.

The gene calls are TRBV11-3 and TRBJ1-1, with a possible D match to TRBD1 (6 bases). The germline V gene encodes CDR1 SGHNT and CDR2 YENEEA. Trimming left V 7 bases short and J 1 base short, with 13 bases between. The CDR3 runs to 14 residues. CDR3 DNA sequence: TGTGCCAGCATTCCGGGACAAACGAACACTGAAGCTTTCTTT. The encoded protein is CASIPGQTNTEAFF.

As for this clone: In the same sample, other DNA sequences code for this CDR3. The gene calls are TRBV6-5 and TRBJ2-1; TRBD2 aligns across 15 bases. V dropped 6 bases and J dropped 7; count of bases not matched to a gene: 4. CDR1 and CDR2 (germline): MNHEY, SVGAGI. The CDR3 length is 15 residues. CDR3: CASRRTSGRANEQFF. The CDR3 region has the DNA TGTGCCAGCAGGCGGACTAGCGGGAGGGCAAATGAGCAGTTCTTC.

This chain uses TRBV19 with TRBJ1-3; 10 bases match TRBD1. The V segment lost 4 bases and the J segment 4 bases; nucleotides outside the gene matches: 4. This CDR3 spans 15 amino acids. Germline V gene lookup returns CDR1 LNHDA and CDR2 SQIVND (reference sequence). CDR3 sequence (DNA): TGTGCCAGTAGTACCCGGGACAGGGGAGGAAACACCATATATTTT. Translation: CASSTRDRGGNTIYF.

The chain is built from TRBV11-3 and TRBJ2-7; the D gene is possibly TRBD2 (5 bases). This CDR3 has 14 residues. Germline V lookup: CDR1 SGHNT, CDR2 YENEEA. The V end was cut by 1 base, the J end by 1 base, with 8 bases between. CDR3 sequence reads: CASSLAGYSYEQYF. DNA of the CDR3: TGTGCCAGCAGCTTAGCGGGATATTCCTACGAGCAGTACTTC.

As for this clone: The junction and the germline gene differ at one end; a read error may be behind it. This rearrangement joins TRBV19 to TRBJ2-5; 7 bases agree with TRBD1. The CDR3 is made up of 18 amino acids. Germline V gene lookup returns CDR1 LNHDA and CDR2 SQIVND (reference sequence). Here the CDR3 reads CASSEGRGQALSQEIQYF. CDR3 DNA sequence: TGTGCCAGTAGTGAGGGTAGAGGACAGGCGTTATCACAAGAGATCCAGTACTTC.

The CDR3 here is CASSSPSWRGDTGELFF. CDR3 bases: TGTGCCAGCAGTTCCCCTTCTTGGAGGGGCGACACCGGGGAGCTGTTTTTT. The chain recombines TRBV28 with TRBJ2-2; perhaps TRBD2 as D (6 bases). The CDR3 contains 17 residues. CDR1 and CDR2 (germline): MDHEN, SYDVKM. V was clipped by 4 bases and J by 3 bases, with 18 bases between them.

The chain carries TRBV5-8 and TRBJ2-7, with a tentative D call TRBD1 (6 bases). This CDR3 has 13 amino acids. The V and J ends lost 4 bases and 2 bases respectively, with 10 bases between them. Germline V gene sequence: CDR1 SGHTS, CDR2 YDEGEE. CDR3 residues: CASSRDIPYEQYV. In nucleotides, the CDR3 is TGTGCCAGCAGCCGGGACATACCCTACGAGCAGTACGTC.

The V and J genes are TRBV11-3 and TRBJ1-2; D not resolved. Germline CDR1 is SGHNT and CDR2 is YENEEA. V lost 5 bases and J 4 bases, leaving 14 bases between the germline ends. The CDR3 has 14 residues. The CDR3 region is CASSTGEGLYGYTF. DNA for the CDR3: TGTGCCAGCAGCACGGGAGAGGGCCTCTATGGCTACACCTTC.

The chain uses TRBV10-3 and TRBJ1-4; possibly TRBD1 for D (6 bases). This CDR3 region has 13 residues. Between the trimmed V and J ends, which lost 9 bases and 0 bases, there was a span of 8 bases. The germline gives CDR1 ENHRY, CDR2 SYGVKD. The CDR3 region is CAISGATNEKLFF. DNA for the CDR3: TGTGCCATATCAGGGGCAACTAATGAAAAACTGTTTTTT.

This chain connects TRBV19 to TRBJ2-7, with 13 nucleotides matching TRBD2. Germline V gene lookup returns CDR1 LNHDA and CDR2 SQIVND (reference sequence). The CDR3 runs 18 residues. V was clipped by 5 bases and J by 0 bases; unmatched bases: 10. The CDR3: CASSFSGTSGIRSYEQYF. CDR3 bases: TGTGCCAGTAGTTTCTCCGGGACTAGCGGGATCCGCTCCTACGAGCAGTACTTC.

The V and J genes are TRBV23-1 and TRBJ1-6; 7 nucleotides align to TRBD1. TRBV23-1 is noted as an ORF with a role that remains uncertain. With V trimmed by 4 bases and J by 13 bases, 7 bases remained unmatched. The CDR3 runs to 13 residues. CDR3 region: CASSPRGAGPLHF. CDR3 sequence (DNA): TGCGCCAGCAGTCCCAGGGGGGCGGGGCCCCTCCACTTT.

V gene TRBV7-9 combines with J gene TRBJ1-2; the D is unclear. The CDR3 has 14 amino acids. CDR1 is SEHNR, CDR2 FQNEAQ, per germline (reference sequence). The germline V and J ends were trimmed by 2 bases and 3 bases, with 10 bases remaining between them. In DNA form, the CDR3 reads TGTGCCAGCAGCTTAAGTCTATCCCACTATGGCTACACCTTC. This sequence encodes CASSLSLSHYGYTF.

The CDR3: CASSLVGSSGNTIYF. DNA for the CDR3: TGCGCCAGCAGCTTGGTGGGGAGCTCTGGAAACACCATATATTTT. The chain has TRBV5-1 and TRBJ1-3; D remains ambiguous. This CDR3 comprises 15 residues. CDR1 and CDR2 from the germline V gene are SGHRS and YFSETQ. Trimming took off 0 bases at V and 0 bases at J, with 7 bases between the two ends.

The chain joins TRBV6-5 to TRBJ2-3, with 12 bases matching TRBD1. V shed 4 bases, J shed 4 bases, and the junction held 3 bases outside the gene matches. CDR1 and CDR2 from the germline V gene are MNHEY and SVGAGI. The CDR3 length is 15 residues. CDR3 nucleotides: TGTGCCAGCAGTTTGGGGACAGGGGGCGCAGATACGCAGTATTTT. It specifies CASSLGTGGADTQYF.

The sample holds a few counts of this clone. V gene TRBV7-3 combines with J gene TRBJ2-3, with D maybe TRBD1 (7 bases). The germline CDR1 and CDR2 sequences are SGHTA and FQGTGA. The length of the CDR3 is 18 residues. V shed 0 bases and J shed 2 bases, with 18 bases lying between them. The CDR3 sequence: CASSLTWVEGAHTDTQYF. The CDR3 region has the DNA TGTGCCAGCAGCTTAACATGGGTGGAGGGGGCCCACACAGATACGCAGTATTTT. Based on the CDR3 plus reference TRBV7-3 and TRBJ2-3, the full variable domain is GAGVSQTPSNKVTEKGKYVELRCDPISGHTALYWYRQSLGQGPEFLIYFQGTGAADDSGLPNDRFFAVRPEGSVSTLKIQRTERGDSAVYLCASSLTWVEGAHTDTQYFGPGTRLTVL.

This chain uses TRBV7-9 with TRBJ2-2; no clear D. CDR3 size: 14 residues. With 8 bases removed from V and 2 bases from J, the gap between germline ends came to 12 bases. Germline lookup yields CDR1 SEHNR and CDR2 FQNEAQ (reference sequence). CDR3 loop: CASGFGGNTGELFF. CDR3 in DNA: TGTGCCAGCGGGTTTGGCGGTAACACCGGGGAGCTGTTTTTT.

The genes are TRBV29-1 and TRBJ2-2, with 7 bases fitting TRBD1. CDR1 and CDR2 from the germline V gene are SQVTM and ANQGSEA. The CDR3 consists of 14 residues. Trimming cost V 4 bases and J 1 base; bases outside gene matches: 3. CDR3: CSVARQGNTGELFF. The CDR3 DNA is TGCAGCGTTGCACGACAGGGGAACACCGGGGAGCTGTTTTTT.

V is TRBV5-6 and J is TRBJ1-2; 7 bases agree with TRBD1. CDR3 length: 15 residues. Trimming removed 4 bases from V and 4 bases from J; junction bases left unmatched: 10. Germline assignment: CDR1 SGHDT and CDR2 YYEEEE. CDR3 in amino acids: CASSPRDSLSYGYTF. CDR3 nucleotide sequence: TGTGCCAGCAGCCCGCGGGACAGTCTCTCCTATGGCTACACCTTC.

This chain uses TRBV2 with TRBJ2-1; 7 positions agree with TRBD2. The germline V gene has CDR1 SNHLY and CDR2 FYNNEI. J lost 7 bases, V lost 4 bases, and 10 bases had no gene match. There are 15 residues in the CDR3. Here the CDR3 reads CASSVSSGIGNEQFF. The CDR3, as DNA: TGTGCCAGCAGTGTATCCAGCGGGATCGGGAATGAGCAGTTCTTC.

The rearrangement joins TRBV7-2 to TRBJ1-3, with a weak D call TRBD1 (5 bases). Trimming shortened V by 5 bases and J by 0 bases, and 11 bases separated the two germline ends. CDR1 SGHTA and CDR2 FQGNSA come from the germline V gene. CDR3 length equals 15 residues. The CDR3 DNA reads as TGTGCCAGCAGCAAGACAGTGCTCTCTGGAAACACCATATATTTT. Residues: CASSKTVLSGNTIYF.

The rearrangement uses TRBV7-3 and TRBJ1-1; perhaps TRBD1 as D (6 bases). The CDR3 consists of 14 residues. V dropped 6 bases and J dropped 4 bases, with 15 bases sitting between them. Germline V gives CDR1 SGHTA, CDR2 FQGTGA. DNA of the CDR3: TGTGCCAGCAGTCCAAGGAGGGGGGGCACTGAAGCTTTCTTT. Its translation is CASSPRRGGTEAFF.

This clone was found once. V usage is TRBV10-3 and J usage is TRBJ1-2; 10 bases are shared with TRBD1. The germline gives CDR1 ENHRY, CDR2 SYGVKD. CDR3 length equals 14 residues. V lost 2 bases to trimming and J lost 8 bases; unmatched junction nucleotides: 5. CDR3 nucleotide sequence: TGTGCCATCAGTGAGCGCGGGACAGGGGAAGGCTACACCTTC. Protein sequence: CAISERGTGEGYTF.